This T cell receptor (beta chain) was sequenced for a study of blood T cell repertoires in COVID-19. Study in general: Samples of COVID-19 (acute and convalescent) were obtained from the United States, Italy and Spain.

Authors' methods: Amplification of reference gene primers provided the estimated nucleated cell counts. Profiling relied on immunoSEQ multiplex PCR, and the TCRdb table lists in-frame clones only, not all of them. Clone size and the V and J calls come from that table; the DNA yielded D and trimming. The repertoire holds more than 300,000 clones, with 92% as singletons. Categorization into cohorts depended on clinical history that participants reported. The study counted Cohort 3 donors as recovered given two negative PCRs, clearance, or symptom resolution. Germline V CDR1 and CDR2: SGHTA, FQGNSA. V dropped 1 base and J dropped 4 bases, with 13 bases sitting between them. The CDR3 is 15 amino acids. This clone was counted only a few times.

The sequencing input was PBMCs or T cells enriched from blood (not recorded which). This sequence originates from a woman aged 25 to 39 who had recovered from COVID-19. The V gene is TRBV7-2, the J gene TRBJ1-2; D gene uncertain. The CDR3 loop is CASSLDSQLTYGYTF. In nucleotides, the CDR3 is TGTGCCAGCAGCTTAGACAGCCAATTAACCTATGGCTACACCTTC.